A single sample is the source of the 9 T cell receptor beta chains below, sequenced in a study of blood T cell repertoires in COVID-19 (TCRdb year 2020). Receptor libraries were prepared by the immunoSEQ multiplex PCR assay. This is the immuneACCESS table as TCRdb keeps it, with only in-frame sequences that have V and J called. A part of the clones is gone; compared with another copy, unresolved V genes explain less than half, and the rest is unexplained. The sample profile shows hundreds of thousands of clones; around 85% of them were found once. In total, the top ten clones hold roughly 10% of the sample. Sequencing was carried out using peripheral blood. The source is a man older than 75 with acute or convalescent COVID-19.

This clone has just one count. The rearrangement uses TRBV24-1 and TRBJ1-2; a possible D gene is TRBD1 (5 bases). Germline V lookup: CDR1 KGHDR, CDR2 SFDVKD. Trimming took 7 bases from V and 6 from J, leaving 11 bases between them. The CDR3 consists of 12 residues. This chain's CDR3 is CATSQGGDGYTF. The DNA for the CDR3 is TGTGCCACCAGCCAGGGTGGAGATGGCTACACCTTC.

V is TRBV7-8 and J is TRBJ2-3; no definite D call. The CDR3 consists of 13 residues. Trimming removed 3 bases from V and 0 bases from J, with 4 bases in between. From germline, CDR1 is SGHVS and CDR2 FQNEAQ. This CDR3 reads CASSFFSTDTQYF. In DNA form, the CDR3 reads TGTGCCAGCAGCTTCTTTAGCACAGATACGCAGTATTTT.

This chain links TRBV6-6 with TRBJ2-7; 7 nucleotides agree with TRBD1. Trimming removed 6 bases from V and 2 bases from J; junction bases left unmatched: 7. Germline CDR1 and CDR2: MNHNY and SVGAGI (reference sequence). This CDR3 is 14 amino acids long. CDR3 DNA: TGTGCCAGCAGCATTGGACAGGTCCCCTACGAGCAGTACTTC. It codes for CASSIGQVPYEQYF.

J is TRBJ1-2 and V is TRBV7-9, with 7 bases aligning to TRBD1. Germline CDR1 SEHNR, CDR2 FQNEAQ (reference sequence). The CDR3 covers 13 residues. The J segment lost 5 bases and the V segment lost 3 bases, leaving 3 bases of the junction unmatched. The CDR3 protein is CASSLGTEYGYTF. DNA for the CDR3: TGTGCCAGCAGCTTGGGGACAGAATATGGCTACACCTTC.

CDR3: CATSPERDRGIYGYTF. The CDR3 bases are TGTGCCACCAGCCCTGAGCGGGACAGGGGGATCTATGGCTACACCTTC. V usage is TRBV15 and J usage is TRBJ1-2; 11 bases are shared with TRBD1. The J segment lost 4 bases and the V segment lost 5 bases, leaving 9 bases of the junction unmatched. Germline V lookup: CDR1 LNHNV, CDR2 YYDKDF (reference sequence). The CDR3 loop spans 16 amino acids.

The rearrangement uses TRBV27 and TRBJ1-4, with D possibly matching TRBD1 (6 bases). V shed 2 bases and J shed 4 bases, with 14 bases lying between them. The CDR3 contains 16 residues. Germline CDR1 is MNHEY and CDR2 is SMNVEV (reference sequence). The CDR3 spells CASSLGWGGRNEKLFF. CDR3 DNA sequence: TGTGCCAGCAGTTTAGGATGGGGGGGCCGTAATGAAAAACTGTTTTTT.

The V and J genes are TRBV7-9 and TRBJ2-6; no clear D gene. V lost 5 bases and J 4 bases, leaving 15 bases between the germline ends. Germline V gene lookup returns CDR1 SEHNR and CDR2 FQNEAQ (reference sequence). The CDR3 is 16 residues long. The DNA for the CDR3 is TGTGCCAGCAGCCCATTCGACGGCGGCGGGGCCAACGTCCTGACTTTC. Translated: CASSPFDGGGANVLTF.

The CDR3 is CASSPVQSSNEKLFF. CDR3 DNA sequence: TGTGCCAGCTCGCCTGTACAGTCCTCTAATGAAAAACTGTTTTTT. The rearrangement joins TRBV18 to TRBJ1-4, with no clear D. The CDR3 is made up of 15 amino acids. CDR1 and CDR2 from the germline V gene are KGHSH and LQKENI. Trimming removed 6 bases at V and 3 bases at J, with 14 bases between. Looking up the rest from reference TRBV18 and TRBJ1-4 gives the full variable domain: NAGVMQNPRHLVRRRGQEARLRCSPMKGHSHVYWYRQLPEEGLKFMVYLQKENIIDESGMPKERFSAEFPKEGPSILRIQQVVRGDSAAYFCASSPVQSSNEKLFFGSGTQLSVL.

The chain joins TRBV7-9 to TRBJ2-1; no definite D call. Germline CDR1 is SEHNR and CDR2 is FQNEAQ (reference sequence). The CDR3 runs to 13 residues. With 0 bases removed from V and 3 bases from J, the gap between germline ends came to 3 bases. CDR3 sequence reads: CASSLALYNEQFF. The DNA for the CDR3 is TGTGCCAGCAGCTTAGCACTCTACAATGAGCAGTTCTTC.